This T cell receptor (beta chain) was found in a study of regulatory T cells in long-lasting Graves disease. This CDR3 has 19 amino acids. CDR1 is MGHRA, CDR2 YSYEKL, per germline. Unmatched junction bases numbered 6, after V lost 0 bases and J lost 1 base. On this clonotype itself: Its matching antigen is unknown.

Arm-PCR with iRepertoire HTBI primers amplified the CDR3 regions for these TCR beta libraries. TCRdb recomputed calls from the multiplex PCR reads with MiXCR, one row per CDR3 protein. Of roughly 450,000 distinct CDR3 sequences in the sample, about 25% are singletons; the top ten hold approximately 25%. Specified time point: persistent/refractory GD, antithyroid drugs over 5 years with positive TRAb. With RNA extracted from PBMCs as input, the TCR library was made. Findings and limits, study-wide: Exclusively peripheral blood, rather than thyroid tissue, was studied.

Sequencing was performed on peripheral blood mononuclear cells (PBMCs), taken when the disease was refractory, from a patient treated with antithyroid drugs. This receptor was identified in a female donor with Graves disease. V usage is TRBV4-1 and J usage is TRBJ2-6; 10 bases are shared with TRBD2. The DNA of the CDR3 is TGCGCCAGCAGCCAAGATCTTCCTAGCGGGAGTTCTGGGGCCAACGTCCTGACTTTC. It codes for CASSQDLPSGSSGANVLTF.